A selection of T cell receptor beta chains follows, all from one sample in a study of cytotoxic CD8 clonotypes in ibrutinib-treated CLL. The repertoire was sequenced with immunoSEQ multiplex PCR; TCRdb's copy has only in-frame clones and lacks some. This table holds fewer than 400,000 clones, about 61% found once. The source material was PBMCs, sampled after 36 months of ibrutinib treatment. These receptors all stem from a human donor with chronic lymphocytic leukemia. Both conserved end residues are part of each CDR3. D genes are given only for firm matches. Size is omitted from some rows. Given values are once, few, many or a class for expanded clones.

once	16	TRBD1	TRBJ1-2	TRBV4-1	CASSQGRQGKDYGYTF	TGCGCCAGCAGCCAAGGCAGACAGGGGAAGGACTATGGCTACACCTTC
few	14	TRBD1	TRBJ2-3	TRBV5-1	CASSSTGGTDTQYF	TGCGCCAGCAGCTCCACAGGGGGCACAGATACGCAGTATTTT
NA	12	NA	TRBJ1-6	TRBV5-4	CASSLDGYTLHF	TGTGCCAGCAGCTTGGATGGGTATACCCTCCACTTT
NA	14	NA	TRBJ2-7	TRBV6-6	CASSYDYAPYEQYF	TGTGCCAGCAGTTATGATTACGCGCCCTACGAGCAGTACTTC
NA	12	NA	TRBJ2-7	TRBV18	CASSKAAYEQYF	TGTGCCAGCTCCAAAGCCGCCTACGAGCAGTACTTC
once	16	TRBD1	TRBJ1-2	TRBV6-6	CASSGQGNFVIYGYTF	TGTGCCAGCAGTGGACAGGGGAATTTCGTTATCTATGGCTACACCTTC
NA	14	NA	TRBJ1-3	TRBV19	CASSILGFGNTIYF	TGTGCCAGTAGTATATTGGGATTTGGAAACACCATATATTTT
few	16	TRBD2	TRBJ2-3	TRBV2	CASSGSLAGGIDTQYF	TGTGCCAGCAGCGGCTCTTTGGCGGGAGGCATAGATACGCAGTATTTT
once	18	TRBD2	TRBJ2-7	TRBV7-8	CASSLVRRSGSSLYEQYF	TGTGCCAGCAGCTTAGTGAGGCGTAGCGGGAGTTCCCTCTACGAGCAGTACTTC
NA	16	NA	TRBJ2-1	TRBV15	CATSRDLGLSYNEQFF	TGTGCCACCAGCAGAGACCTAGGTTTATCCTACAATGAGCAGTTCTTC